The 18 T cell receptor beta chains listed next were all sequenced from one sample in a study of molecular identifiers for immune sequencing clone quantification. Via MiXCR, TCRdb re-called the PCR reads, giving one row per CDR3 protein. The sample yields some 650,000 distinct CDR3 sequences, around 20% seen once. What was sequenced was naive CD8+ T cells from blood, with Jurkat cell RNA spiked in. Subset in this sample: FACS-sorted CD8+CD4-CCR7+CD45RA+ naive T cells. The receptors derive from a human donor in good health. Some libraries in this study had Jurkat cell RNA spiked in.

In DNA form, the CDR3 reads TGTGCCATCCCGGGGGACAGGGCTAACTATGGCTACACCTTC. This sequence encodes CAIPGDRANYGYTF. The gene calls are TRBV12-3 or TRBV12-4 and TRBJ1-2, with 9 bases aligning to TRBD1. The CDR3 loop spans 14 amino acids. Unmatched junction bases numbered 6, after V lost 10 bases and J lost 0 bases.

The table lists this clonotype with many counts. CDR3 protein: CASSSRDLVTYEQYF. In DNA, the CDR3 is TGTGCCAGCAGCTCCCGGGACCTAGTCACCTACGAGCAGTACTTC. This chain joins TRBV7-9 and TRBJ2-7; tentatively, D is TRBD1 or TRBD2 (5 bases each). This CDR3 spans 15 amino acids. Germline V lookup: CDR1 SEHNR, CDR2 FQNEAQ (reference sequence). V dropped 4 bases and J dropped 2 bases, with 15 bases sitting between them. Based on the CDR3 plus reference TRBV7-9 and TRBJ2-7, the full variable domain is DTGVSQNPRHKITKRGQNVTFRCDPISEHNRLYWYRQTLGQGPEFLTYFQNEAQLEKSRLLSDRFSAERPKGSFSTLEIQRTEQGDSAMYLCASSSRDLVTYEQYFGPGTRLTVT.

This clonotype was detected only a few times. V and J are TRBV29-1 and TRBJ2-7, with a tentative D call TRBD1 (5 bases). The germline V gene encodes CDR1 SQVTM and CDR2 ANQGSEA. Trimming shortened V by 5 bases and J by 0 bases, and 8 bases separated the two germline ends. This CDR3 spans 12 amino acids. For the CDR3, the DNA is TGCAGCGTTATCACAGGCTCCTACGAGCAGTACTTC. Translating gives CSVITGSYEQYF.

A remark on this clonotype: This may come from a read error, since a much larger clone is one base off. J is TRBJ2-7 and V is TRBV30; TRBD2 matches at 12 bases. Germline values: CDR1 GTSNPN, CDR2 SVGIG (reference sequence). The CDR3 is made up of 13 amino acids. The CDR3 protein is CVWTSGDSYEQYF. Here the CDR3 DNA reads TGTGTCTGGACTAGCGGGGACTCCTACGAGCAGTACTTC.

The V gene is TRBV7-9, the J gene TRBJ2-1; 12 bases agree with TRBD2. Losses at the gene ends were 5 bases for V and 6 bases for J; bases not matched to a gene: 8. CDR3 length: 16 amino acids. Germline CDR1 SEHNR, CDR2 FQNEAQ (reference sequence). This CDR3 reads CASSAETSGSPNEQFF. The CDR3 DNA is TGTGCCAGCAGCGCGGAGACTAGCGGGAGTCCCAATGAGCAGTTCTTC.

Remarks on this clonotype: This may come from a read error, since a much larger clone is one base off. The rearrangement uses TRBV20-1 and TRBJ1-1, with D perhaps matching TRBD1 (5 bases). The CDR3 runs to 14 residues. Germline loops: CDR1 DFQATT, CDR2 SNEGSKA (reference sequence). The CDR3 region is CGARGSDSHTEAFF. DNA for the CDR3: TGCGGTGCTAGAGGGTCAGACAGTCACACTGAAGCTTTCTTT.

As to this clonotype: Since a much larger clone is just one base distant, this may be a read error. The chain recombines TRBV7-3 with TRBJ2-1; 9 positions match TRBD2. The CDR3 runs to 16 residues. Germline lookup yields CDR1 SGHTA and CDR2 FQGTGA. The J segment lost 4 bases and the V segment lost 8 bases, leaving 12 bases of the junction unmatched. CDR3 residues: CASGAAGTSPYNEQFF. CDR3 DNA sequence: TGTGCCAGCGGCGCCGCCGGGACTAGCCCTTACAATGAGCAGTTCTTC.

As regards this clonotype: This may be a read error: a much more frequent sequence differs by one nucleotide. V and J are TRBV7-8 and TRBJ2-3, with TRBD2 matching 12 bases. Trimming at V came to 6 bases and at J to 8 bases, leaving 9 bases not matched to a gene. Germline assignment: CDR1 SGHVS and CDR2 FQNEAQ. The CDR3 runs 15 residues. CDR3 sequence reads: CASRPRTSGAFTQYF. The CDR3 nucleotides read TGTGCCAGCAGGCCCAGGACTAGCGGGGCATTTACGCAGTATTTT.

This clonotype was recorded only once. A much larger clone lies one base from this, so it may be a read error. The V gene is TRBV19, the J gene TRBJ1-2; TRBD1 is a possible D gene (5 bases). This CDR3 has 11 amino acids. The germline gives CDR1 LNHDA, CDR2 SQIVND (reference sequence). CDR3 nucleotide sequence: TGTGTCAGTATCGGGGGACGAGGCTACACCTTC. Protein: CVSIGGRGYTF. Full variable domain (missing parts from reference TRBV19 and TRBJ1-2): DGGITQSPKYLFRKEGQNVTLSCEQNLNHDAMYWYRQDPGQGLRLIYYSQIVNDFQKGDIAEGYSVSREKKESFPLTVTSAQKNPTAFYLCVSIGGRGYTFGSGTRLTVV.

Many counts were recorded for this clonotype. This chain joins TRBV3-1 and TRBJ2-2; a possible D gene is TRBD1 (6 bases). This CDR3 has 19 amino acids. Germline lookup yields CDR1 LGHDT and CDR2 YNNKEL (reference sequence). The V end lost 3 bases, the J end lost 2 bases, and 22 bases lay between the germline ends. The CDR3 DNA reads as TGTGCCAGCAGCCACGGCCCGGGGCAGGGGTGGATAAACACCGGGGAGCTGTTTTTT. This encodes CASSHGPGQGWINTGELFF.

With regard to this clonotype: A single base separates this from a much larger clone, so it may be a read error. The V gene is TRBV4-1, the J gene TRBJ1-5; 11 bases fit TRBD1. The CDR3 runs 17 residues. Germline assignment: CDR1 MGHRA and CDR2 YSYEKL. CDR3 sequence reads: CASSQGTGGGLYQPQPF. The CDR3 nucleotides read TGCGCCAGCAGCCAAGGGACAGGGGGCGGTTTGTATCAGCCCCAGCCTTTT.

The chain combines TRBV4-3 with TRBJ2-5; the D is unclear. The CDR3 length is 14 residues. The V end was cut by 4 bases, the J end by 5 bases, with 14 bases between. The V gene's germline CDR1 is LGHNA and CDR2 YSLEER. The CDR3 loop is CASSLGLSTETQYF. CDR3 sequence (DNA): TGCGCCAGCAGCCTTGGGCTCTCAACGGAGACCCAGTACTTC.

This clonotype was found a few times. The chain has TRBV13 and TRBJ1-1; 7 bases align to TRBD1. Per the germline V gene, CDR1 is PRHDT and CDR2 is FYEKMQ (reference sequence). Unmatched junction bases numbered 11, after V lost 7 bases and J lost 3 bases. The CDR3 is made up of 15 amino acids. This CDR3 reads CASTTDRAGDTEAFF. The CDR3 DNA sequence: TGTGCCAGCACCACCGACAGGGCGGGGGACACTGAAGCTTTCTTT.

This clonotype occurred many times. The chain links TRBV7-6 to TRBJ2-7; 10 bases agree with TRBD1. CDR1 is SGHVS, CDR2 FNYEAQ, per germline. V trimming: 5 bases; J trimming: 4 bases; junction bases outside the gene matches: 8. CDR3 length: 15 amino acids. The CDR3 sequence is CASSRGTGAGYEQYF. As DNA, the CDR3 is TGTGCCAGCAGCCGAGGGACAGGGGCTGGGTACGAGCAGTACTTC.

This clonotype was observed many times. This chain connects TRBV11-2 to TRBJ2-6; D is perhaps TRBD2 (6 bases). The CDR3 runs 17 residues. Germline V gene data show CDR1 as SGHAT and CDR2 as FQNNGV. Trimming took off 1 base at V and 2 bases at J, with 12 bases between the two ends. The CDR3, as DNA: TGTGCCAGCAGCTTAGGAGGCGGGGCTGCTGGGGCCAACGTCCTGACTTTC. Amino acid sequence: CASSLGGGAAGANVLTF.

This clonotype appeared many times. The chain employs TRBV4-1 and TRBJ2-5; 12 nucleotides agree with TRBD2. Germline V lookup: CDR1 MGHRA, CDR2 YSYEKL. V gave up 1 base and J gave up 0 bases; unmatched junction bases: 6. The length of the CDR3 is 18 residues. The CDR3 reads CASSQGLAGAWDQETQYF. As DNA, the CDR3 is TGCGCCAGCAGCCAAGGACTAGCGGGAGCCTGGGACCAAGAGACCCAGTACTTC.

This clonotype appeared many times. The rearrangement uses TRBV30 and TRBJ2-1; perhaps TRBD2 as D (5 bases). Germline V gene sequence: CDR1 GTSNPN, CDR2 SVGIG (reference sequence). Trimming shortened V by 0 bases and J by 15 bases, and 12 bases separated the two germline ends. There are 11 residues in the CDR3. CDR3 amino acids: CAWSVLGFGFF. The CDR3 nucleotides read TGTGCCTGGAGTGTACTAGGGTTCGGGTTCTTC.

This clonotype occurred many times. J is TRBJ1-1 and V is TRBV29-1; a weak D match, TRBD1 (5 bases). The length of the CDR3 is 15 residues. Germline V lookup: CDR1 SQVTM, CDR2 ANQGSEA. V lost 7 bases and J 0 bases, leaving 18 bases between the germline ends. The CDR3 sequence is CSAQPLTGMNTEAFF. CDR3 nucleotide sequence: TGCAGCGCCCAGCCCCTTACAGGTATGAACACTGAAGCTTTCTTT.